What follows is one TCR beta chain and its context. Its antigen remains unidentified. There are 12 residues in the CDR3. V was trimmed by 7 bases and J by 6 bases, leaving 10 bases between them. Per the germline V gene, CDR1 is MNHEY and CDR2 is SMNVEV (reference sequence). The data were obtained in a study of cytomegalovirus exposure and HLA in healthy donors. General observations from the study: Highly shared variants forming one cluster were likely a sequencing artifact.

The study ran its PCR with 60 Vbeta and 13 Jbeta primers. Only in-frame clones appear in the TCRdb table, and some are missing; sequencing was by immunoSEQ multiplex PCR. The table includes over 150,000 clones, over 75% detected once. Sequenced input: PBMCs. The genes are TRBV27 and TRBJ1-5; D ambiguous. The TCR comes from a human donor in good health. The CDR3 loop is CASNRPGQPQHF. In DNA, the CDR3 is TGTGCCAGCAACCGGCCGGGTCAGCCCCAGCATTTT.